The 16 T cell receptor beta chains presented below share a single source sample, sequenced in a study of shared clonotypes between healthy human individuals. Generated by immunoSEQ multiplex PCR, the TCRdb table keeps only in-frame clones and is missing some. Of around 700,000 clones in the sample, roughly 70% are singletons; the top ten hold under 2%. The specimen was memory CD4+ T cells sorted from blood. The subset here: CD45RA-negative fraction. Receptor source: a young woman in good health.

This clone was seen only once. The gene calls are TRBV5-1 and TRBJ2-5, with a weak D call TRBD1 (6 bases). Germline CDR1 is SGHRS and CDR2 is YFSETQ. V was trimmed by 5 bases and J by 5 bases, leaving 16 bases between them. The CDR3 consists of 14 residues. The CDR3 DNA follows: TGCGCCAGCAGTTGGTCCGGGCAGGGGGAGACCCAGTACTTC. This encodes CASSWSGQGETQYF.

J is TRBJ1-5 and V is TRBV19, with TRBD1 matching 11 bases. The CDR3 totals 17 residues. The V and J ends lost 5 bases and 2 bases, in that order; junction bases with no gene match: 8. Germline V gene sequence: CDR1 LNHDA, CDR2 SQIVND (reference sequence). CDR3 loop: CASSPRGQGVGNQPQHF. The DNA of the CDR3 is TGTGCCAGTAGTCCCCGGGGACAGGGGGTTGGCAATCAGCCCCAGCATTTT.

The chain uses TRBV29-1 and TRBJ1-1; D is ambiguous. The germline V and J ends were trimmed by 5 bases and 2 bases, with 9 bases remaining between them. Germline assignment: CDR1 SQVTM and CDR2 ANQGSEA. This CDR3 contains 12 residues. The CDR3 sequence is CSVLVGNTEAFF. The CDR3 nucleotides are TGCAGCGTTCTTGTAGGAAACACTGAAGCTTTCTTT.

This clone turned up a few times. V gene TRBV10-1 combines with J gene TRBJ2-7; 11 nucleotides line up with TRBD1. J lost 3 bases, V lost 7 bases, and 2 bases had no gene match. CDR1 WNHNN and CDR2 SYGVQD come from the germline V gene (reference sequence). The CDR3 spans 13 residues. CDR3 nucleotide sequence: TGCGCCAGCATCGGGACAGGGGGCTACGAGCAGTACTTC. Amino acids: CASIGTGGYEQYF.

CDR3 DNA: TGCAGCGTTCCCCGGGCTCAAGAGACCCAGTACTTC. Translated, it gives CSVPRAQETQYF. The chain combines TRBV29-1 with TRBJ2-5; the D is unclear. Germline V lookup: CDR1 SQVTM, CDR2 ANQGSEA. V gave up 5 bases and J gave up 2 bases, with 9 bases separating them. CDR3 size: 12 residues.

This chain links TRBV27 with TRBJ1-1; D possibly corresponds to TRBD1 (5 bases). Germline-derived CDR1 and CDR2 are MNHEY and SMNVEV (reference sequence). The germline V and J ends were trimmed by 3 bases and 1 base, with 15 bases remaining between them. The CDR3 contains 16 residues. CDR3 sequence (DNA): TGTGCCAGCAGTTTCGGCACCGGGGGTTGGAACACTGAAGCTTTCTTT. This encodes CASSFGTGGWNTEAFF.

This rearrangement joins TRBV2 to TRBJ2-6; D is undetermined. Deletions cut 4 bases from V and 2 bases from J, with 6 bases between. This CDR3 is 14 amino acids long. Germline CDR1 is SNHLY and CDR2 is FYNNEI. CDR3 DNA: TGTGCCAGCAGTGCCCGGACTGGGGCCAACGTCCTGACTTTC. Encoded protein: CASSARTGANVLTF. The variable domain in full, completed from reference TRBV2 and TRBJ2-6, reads EPEVTQTPSHQVTQMGQEVILRCVPISNHLYFYWYRQILGQKVEFLVSFYNNEISEKSEIFDDQFSVERPDGSNFTLKIRSTKLEDSAMYFCASSARTGANVLTFGAGSRLTVL.

There are a few counts of this clone. The chain couples TRBV6-1 to TRBJ1-4; TRBD1 might be the D (6 bases). Trimming took 4 bases from V and 8 from J, leaving 14 bases between them. The CDR3 is 14 amino acids. Germline loops: CDR1 MNHNS, CDR2 SASEGT. The CDR3 nucleotides are TGTGCCAGCAGTGCAGGGGCGTCGAACGAAAAACTGTTTTTT. Its protein is CASSAGASNEKLFF.

The CDR3 sequence is CSVALFFPGGGASYEQYF. DNA of the CDR3: TGCAGCGTTGCACTTTTTTTCCCCGGTGGCGGAGCATCCTACGAGCAGTACTTC. The chain couples TRBV29-1 to TRBJ2-7; D ambiguous. V lost 4 bases to trimming and J lost 1 base, with 26 bases between them. The CDR3 has 18 residues. The germline CDR1 and CDR2 sequences are SQVTM and ANQGSEA.

The rearrangement joins TRBV6-6 to TRBJ2-1, with D maybe TRBD1 (5 bases). CDR1 is MNHNY and CDR2 is SVGAGI in the germline V gene (reference sequence). The CDR3 contains 15 residues. V dropped 2 bases and J dropped 2 bases, with 10 bases sitting between them. The CDR3 DNA reads TGTGCCAGCAGTTACGGGCAGGACACCTACAATGAGCAGTTCTTC. Encoded protein: CASSYGQDTYNEQFF.

In this sample, this clone turned up many times. The gene calls are TRBV28 and TRBJ1-1; no definite D call. Germline CDR1 MDHEN, CDR2 SYDVKM. The ends were cut back, 6 bases at V and 11 bases at J, with 13 bases in the middle. There are 11 residues in the CDR3. CDR3 loop: CASREREAAFF. CDR3 DNA sequence: TGTGCCAGCAGGGAACGGGAAGCGGCTTTCTTT. The full variable domain, completed using reference TRBV28 and TRBJ1-1, is DVKVTQSSRYLVKRTGEKVFLECVQDMDHENMFWYRQDPGLGLRLIYFSYDVKMKEKGDIPEGYSVSREKKERFSLILESASTNQTSMYLCASREREAAFFGQGTRLTVV.

The V call is TRBV28, the J call TRBJ2-3, with D possibly matching TRBD2 (5 bases). The CDR3 has 15 amino acids. V was pared by 3 bases and J by 2 bases, with 12 bases between. Germline assignment: CDR1 MDHEN and CDR2 SYDVKM. CDR3 DNA: TGTGCCAGCAGTTTTCGCCGGGGATTCACAGATACGCAGTATTTT. It is translated as CASSFRRGFTDTQYF.

In regard to this clone: Other DNA sequences in the same sample also yield this CDR3. This rearrangement joins TRBV14 to TRBJ2-1; D might be TRBD2 (6 bases). V was clipped by 1 base and J by 0 bases, with 10 bases between them. There are 16 residues in the CDR3. Germline lookup yields CDR1 SGHDN and CDR2 FVKESK. DNA of the CDR3: TGTGCCAGCAGCCAAGTTGGGGGGAGCTCCTACAATGAGCAGTTCTTC. Residues: CASSQVGGSSYNEQFF.

There are a few counts of this clone. The chain links TRBV28 to TRBJ2-1; 11 nucleotides agree with TRBD1. Germline V gene lookup returns CDR1 MDHEN and CDR2 SYDVKM. The CDR3 consists of 16 residues. With 7 bases clipped from V and 3 bases from J, the junction kept 8 bases outside the gene matches. The CDR3 reads CASITPGQGGYNEQFF. For the CDR3, the DNA is TGTGCCAGCATCACCCCGGGACAGGGGGGCTACAATGAGCAGTTCTTC.

The J gene is TRBJ1-4, the V gene TRBV13; D may be TRBD1 (5 bases). Germline V lookup: CDR1 PRHDT, CDR2 FYEKMQ (reference sequence). The CDR3 is 17 amino acids. V lost 0 bases and J 8 bases, leaving 19 bases between the germline ends. The CDR3 reads CASSLGAGINSEEKLFF. CDR3 in DNA: TGTGCCAGCAGCTTAGGGGCAGGGATTAATTCAGAAGAAAAACTGTTTTTT.

The chain couples TRBV4-1 to TRBJ1-5, with TRBD1 matching over 10 bases. The CDR3 consists of 16 residues. Looked up from germline, CDR1 is MGHRA and CDR2 is YSYEKL. V shed 5 bases, J shed 6 bases, and the junction held 10 bases outside the gene matches. The CDR3 loop reads CASSAWDRGLGQPQHF. The CDR3 nucleotides are TGCGCCAGCAGCGCCTGGGACAGGGGTTTAGGTCAGCCCCAGCATTTT.